The 11 T cell receptor beta chains in this list originate from one sample, sequenced in a study of blood T cell repertoires in COVID-19. The assay was immunoSEQ multiplex PCR, and TCRdb's table has in-frame clones only and misses some. The sample carries 68,000 or so clones, roughly 78% recorded once. Sample: peripheral blood. Receptors originate from a human donor in a cohort sampled during active COVID-19.

V and J are TRBV14 and TRBJ2-2; possible D gene TRBD1, 5 bases. Trimming took off 1 base at V and 1 base at J, with 10 bases between the two ends. Per the germline V gene, CDR1 is SGHDN and CDR2 is FVKESK. The CDR3 sequence is 16 residues long. CDR3 bases: TGTGCCAGCAGCCAAGTGGGGCGGATGAACACCGGGGAGCTGTTTTTT. This gives the protein CASSQVGRMNTGELFF. Variable domain in full (rest from reference TRBV14 and TRBJ2-2): EAGVTQFPSHSVIEKGQTVTLRCDPISGHDNLYWYRRVMGKEIKFLLHFVKESKQDESGMPNNRFLAERTGGTYSTLKVQPAELEDSGVYFCASSQVGRMNTGELFFGEGSRLTVL.

The V and J genes are TRBV5-1 and TRBJ2-6; D perhaps matches TRBD2 (5 bases). In germline, CDR1 is SGHRS, CDR2 YFSETQ. V was clipped by 4 bases and J by 2 bases, with 10 bases between them. The CDR3 has 15 residues. DNA for the CDR3: TGCGCCAGCAGCCACTCTAGCACTGGGGCCAACGTCCTGACTTTC. Encoded protein: CASSHSSTGANVLTF.

Of note for this clone: Additional DNA sequences in this sample encode the identical CDR3. The CDR3 region is CASSLGGDGYTF. In nucleotides, the CDR3 is TGTGCCAGCAGCTTAGGGGGGGACGGCTACACCTTC. The J gene is TRBJ1-2, the V gene TRBV7-9; perhaps TRBD1 as D (5 bases). The germline V gene encodes CDR1 SEHNR and CDR2 FQNEAQ (reference sequence). V gave up 1 base and J gave up 8 bases, with 8 bases separating them. The CDR3 extends over 12 amino acids. Full variable domain (remainder filled in from reference TRBV7-9 and TRBJ1-2): DTGVSQNPRHKITKRGQNVTFRCDPISEHNRLYWYRQTLGQGPEFLTYFQNEAQLEKSRLLSDRFSAERPKGSFSTLEIQRTEQGDSAMYLCASSLGGDGYTFGSGTRLTVV.

J is TRBJ1-5 and V is TRBV6-5; 9 bases are a match to TRBD1. J gave up 1 base and V 6 bases, and 1 base lay outside the gene matches. CDR1 MNHEY and CDR2 SVGAGI come from the germline V gene. The CDR3 has 14 amino acids. Written as DNA, the CDR3 is TGTGCCAGCAGAGGGACAGGGAGCAATCAGCCCCAGCATTTT. Its translation is CASRGTGSNQPQHF.

The V call is TRBV10-1, the J call TRBJ1-2, with D perhaps matching TRBD1 (5 bases). CDR1 and CDR2 from the germline V gene are WNHNN and SYGVQD (reference sequence). Trimming stripped 0 bases from V and 8 bases from J, with 10 bases between. This CDR3 contains 13 residues. CDR3: CASSESEGKGYTF. The CDR3 coding sequence is TGCGCCAGCAGTGAGTCGGAGGGGAAGGGCTACACCTTC.

V is TRBV5-1 and J is TRBJ2-3; D is unresolved. Deletions cut 6 bases from V and 2 bases from J, with 16 bases between. The V gene's germline CDR1 is SGHRS and CDR2 YFSETQ. The CDR3 sequence is 15 residues long. Here the CDR3 reads CASTPPTGATDTQYF. CDR3 bases: TGCGCCAGCACCCCACCGACGGGTGCCACAGATACGCAGTATTTT.

This clone was seen only a few times. The chain is built from TRBV19 and TRBJ2-1, with 12 bases that match TRBD2. The J segment lost 6 bases and the V segment lost 5 bases, leaving 8 bases of the junction unmatched. CDR1 and CDR2 from the germline V gene are LNHDA and SQIVND (reference sequence). This CDR3 is built from 16 residues. CDR3 coding DNA: TGTGCCAGTAGTTACTCCGGGACTAGCGGGTCCAATGAGCAGTTCTTC. The encoded protein is CASSYSGTSGSNEQFF.

V and J are TRBV7-3 and TRBJ2-2; TRBD1 agrees at 10 bases. CDR1 is SGHTA, CDR2 FQGTGA, per germline. Losses at the gene ends were 6 bases for V and 2 bases for J; bases not matched to a gene: 3. The CDR3 is 15 residues long. This CDR3 is CASRPTGGNTGELFF. The DNA for the CDR3 is TGTGCCAGCAGGCCGACAGGGGGCAACACCGGGGAGCTGTTTTTT.

The V gene is TRBV5-1, the J gene TRBJ2-5; unclear D gene. The CDR3 contains 13 residues. Trimming pared 0 bases from V and 5 bases from J, leaving 8 bases between. CDR1 and CDR2 (germline): SGHRS, YFSETQ. CDR3 loop: CASSLGNYETQYF. Written as DNA, the CDR3 is TGCGCCAGCAGCTTGGGTAACTACGAGACCCAGTACTTC.

The V gene is TRBV7-9, the J gene TRBJ1-3; D gene uncertain. The CDR3 sequence is 15 residues long. The V gene's germline CDR1 is SEHNR and CDR2 FQNEAQ (reference sequence). With 1 base removed from V and 0 bases from J, the gap between germline ends came to 7 bases. The CDR3 loop reads CASSLDILSGNTIYF. For the CDR3, the DNA is TGTGCCAGCAGCTTAGATATACTCTCTGGAAACACCATATATTTT.

The chain couples TRBV19 to TRBJ2-3; D perhaps matches TRBD2 (5 bases). Germline V gene lookup returns CDR1 LNHDA and CDR2 SQIVND (reference sequence). The V end lost 8 bases, the J end lost 4 bases, and 16 bases lay between the germline ends. The CDR3 is made up of 14 amino acids. The DNA for the CDR3 is TGTGCCAGTGGCGGACTGGCCGGGGCAGATACGCAGTATTTT. This sequence encodes CASGGLAGADTQYF. The full variable domain, rest sourced from reference TRBV19 and TRBJ2-3, is DGGITQSPKYLFRKEGQNVTLSCEQNLNHDAMYWYRQDPGQGLRLIYYSQIVNDFQKGDIAEGYSVSREKKESFPLTVTSAQKNPTAFYLCASGGLAGADTQYFGPGTRLTVL.